The clone carrying this T cell receptor beta chain came up a few times. Looked up from germline, CDR1 is MNHEY and CDR2 is SMNVEV (reference sequence). The CDR3 runs to 17 residues. V dropped 3 bases and J dropped 2; count of bases not matched to a gene: 9. In TCRdb, the RT-PCR reads were re-called with MiXCR into one record per CDR3 protein. The data show approximately 170,000 distinct CDR3 sequences, about 12% seen once. The data belong to a study of response to subunit inactivated influenza vaccine. This sample was shared with a second study, whose subject was T cells expressing NK-cell markers. That paper adds: Generation of TCR beta cDNA was performed by 5'RACE template switching incorporating UMIs. In a group of 5 to 7 donors, dominant NKG2C+ clonotypes represented roughly 1.0-7.5% of CD8+ T cells. In several donors, dominant clonotypes made up about 25-60.1% of CD3+CD56-NKG2C+ cells. Whether expanded NKG2C+ T cell clones were HCMV specific stayed uncertain.

V gene TRBV27 combines with J gene TRBJ2-7, with TRBD2 matching over 11 bases. Source: CD8+ T cells sorted from PBMCs, taken approximately 13 days after vaccination. This TCR derives from a man over 45 who received an inactivated influenza vaccine. The CDR3 coding sequence is TGTGCCAGCAGTTTTAGCGGGGGGGCCGAGGTAACCTACGAGCAGTACTTC. It codes for CASSFSGGAEVTYEQYF.